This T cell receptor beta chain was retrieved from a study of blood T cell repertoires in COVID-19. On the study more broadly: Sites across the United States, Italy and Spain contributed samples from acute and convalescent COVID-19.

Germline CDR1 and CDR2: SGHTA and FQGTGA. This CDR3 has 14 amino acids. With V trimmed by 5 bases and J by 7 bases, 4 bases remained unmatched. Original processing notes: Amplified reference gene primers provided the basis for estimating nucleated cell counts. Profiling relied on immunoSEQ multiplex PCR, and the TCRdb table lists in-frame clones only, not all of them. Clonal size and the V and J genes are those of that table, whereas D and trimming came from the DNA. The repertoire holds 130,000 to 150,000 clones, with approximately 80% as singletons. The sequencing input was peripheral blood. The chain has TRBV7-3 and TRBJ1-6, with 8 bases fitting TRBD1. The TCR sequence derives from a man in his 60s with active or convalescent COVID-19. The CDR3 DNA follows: TGTGCCAGCAGCCCTGGACAGGGCAATTCACCCCTCCACTTT. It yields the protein CASSPGQGNSPLHF. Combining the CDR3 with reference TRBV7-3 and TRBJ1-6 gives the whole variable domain GAGVSQTPSNKVTEKGKYVELRCDPISGHTALYWYRQSLGQGPEFLIYFQGTGAADDSGLPNDRFFAVRPEGSVSTLKIQRTERGDSAVYLCASSPGQGNSPLHFGNGTRLTVT.